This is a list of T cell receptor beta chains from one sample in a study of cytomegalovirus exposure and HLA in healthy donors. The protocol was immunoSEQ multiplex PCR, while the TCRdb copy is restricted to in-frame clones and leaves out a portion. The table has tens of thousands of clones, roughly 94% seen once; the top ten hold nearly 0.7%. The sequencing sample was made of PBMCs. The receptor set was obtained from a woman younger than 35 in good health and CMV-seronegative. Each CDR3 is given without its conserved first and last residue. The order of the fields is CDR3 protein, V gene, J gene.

cdr3_aa: ASSQVEGSGSYEQY; v_call: TRBV4-1; j_call: TRBJ2-7
cdr3_aa: ASSGGLALETQY; v_call: TRBV18; j_call: TRBJ2-5
cdr3_aa: ASSLGGWDRATDTQY; v_call: TRBV5-1; j_call: TRBJ2-3
cdr3_aa: ASSPTRLNYGYT; v_call: TRBV5-1; j_call: TRBJ1-2
cdr3_aa: ASSSPPTGNEQY; v_call: TRBV7-9; j_call: TRBJ2-7
cdr3_aa: SGGGLADTQY; v_call: TRBV29-1; j_call: TRBJ2-3
cdr3_aa: ASSLTAGANVLT; v_call: TRBV7-9; j_call: TRBJ2-6
cdr3_aa: ASSQDPRGGEDMRTNEKLF; v_call: TRBV4-1; j_call: TRBJ1-4
cdr3_aa: ASSLVAGGSEQY; v_call: TRBV5-8; j_call: TRBJ2-7
cdr3_aa: ASRWDSYEQY; v_call: TRBV2; j_call: TRBJ2-7
cdr3_aa: ASSFYGDWAGAQPQH; v_call: TRBV5-6; j_call: TRBJ1-5
cdr3_aa: ASSLGLAVTEQY; v_call: TRBV7-2; j_call: TRBJ2-7
cdr3_aa: ASSPGGGGGGNTIY; v_call: TRBV5-1; j_call: TRBJ1-3
cdr3_aa: ASSRGMGTQY; v_call: TRBV6-5; j_call: TRBJ2-5